This entry lists 26 T cell receptor beta chains sequenced from one sample in a study of shared clonotypes between healthy human individuals. TCRdb's copy holds only in-frame clones and misses some; the assay was immunoSEQ multiplex PCR. The sample records approximately 980,000 clones, over 75% being singletons. The sequenced material came from memory CD4+ T cells sorted from blood. Described subset: CD45RA-negative fraction. Every receptor here comes from a man aged 18-30 years in good health.

V and J are TRBV6-1 and TRBJ2-2, with 7 bases that match TRBD1. The CDR3 has 14 amino acids. Losses at the gene ends were 7 bases for V and 7 bases for J; bases not matched to a gene: 9. The germline V gene has CDR1 MNHNS and CDR2 SASEGT. The CDR3 is CASIEGAQGGELFF. The DNA for the CDR3 is TGTGCCAGCATTGAGGGGGCGCAAGGCGGGGAGCTGTTTTTT.

This clone was seen only a few times. This chain connects TRBV6-5 to TRBJ1-1; 8 bases agree with TRBD1. CDR1 and CDR2 (germline): MNHEY, SVGAGI. Trimming cost V 2 bases and J 3 bases; bases outside gene matches: 2. The CDR3 runs to 14 residues. In DNA form, the CDR3 reads TGTGCCAGCAGTTACGACAGGGGAGACACTGAAGCTTTCTTT. Translated: CASSYDRGDTEAFF.

On this clone: Within the sample, other DNA sequences also encode this same CDR3. This sequence joins TRBV11-2 and TRBJ2-7; 9 bases align to TRBD1. This CDR3 is 15 amino acids long. Per germline, CDR1 SGHAT and CDR2 FQNNGV. Unmatched junction bases numbered 7, after V lost 5 bases and J lost 2 bases. CDR3 sequence (DNA): TGTGCCAGCAGCCTGACGGACAGGGGAACCTACGAGCAGTACTTC. This translates into CASSLTDRGTYEQYF.

The chain combines TRBV25-1 with TRBJ2-7, with D unresolved. The CDR3 sequence is 11 residues long. V was cut by 6 bases and J by 4 bases, with 7 bases left in between. Germline assignment: CDR1 MGHDK and CDR2 SYGVNS. The CDR3 reads CASSGFYEQYF. The CDR3 bases are TGTGCCAGCAGCGGTTTTTACGAGCAGTACTTC.

The chain links TRBV5-5 to TRBJ1-5; perhaps TRBD1 as D (5 bases). V was cut by 0 bases and J by 0 bases, with 13 bases left in between. Germline CDR1 reads SGHKS; CDR2 reads YYEKEE (reference sequence). The CDR3 consists of 17 residues. DNA for the CDR3: TGTGCCAGCAGCTTGGTACAGGAACTTTCTAGCAATCAGCCCCAGCATTTT. This gives the protein CASSLVQELSSNQPQHF.

The chain has TRBV5-1 and TRBJ2-5, with D perhaps matching TRBD2 (6 bases). The germline V gene encodes CDR1 SGHRS and CDR2 YFSETQ. V was trimmed by 4 bases and J by 5 bases, leaving 18 bases between them. The CDR3 contains 15 residues. The CDR3 DNA reads TGCGCCAGCAGCCCCGACGGGGGAATCGGGGAGACCCAGTACTTC. Protein product: CASSPDGGIGETQYF.

The chain combines TRBV10-3 with TRBJ1-1; TRBD1 aligns across 10 bases. The CDR3 covers 12 residues. Unmatched junction bases numbered 1, after V lost 6 bases and J lost 6 bases. Germline CDR1 is ENHRY and CDR2 is SYGVKD. The DNA of the CDR3 is TGTGCCATCAGGACAGGGGGCGCTGAAGCTTTCTTT. As protein: CAIRTGGAEAFF.

The chain links TRBV5-1 to TRBJ2-7; no clear D gene. CDR3 length: 13 residues. V was clipped by 3 bases and J by 2 bases, with 9 bases between them. Germline V gene sequence: CDR1 SGHRS, CDR2 YFSETQ. Here the CDR3 DNA reads TGCGCCAGCAGCTACGAGCAAGCCTACGAGCAGTACTTC. As protein: CASSYEQAYEQYF.

This clone was detected once. The CDR3 DNA sequence: TGTGCCTGGAATACCGACTGGAACTATGGCTACACCTTC. Translating it yields CAWNTDWNYGYTF. The chain recombines TRBV30 with TRBJ1-2, with D uncertain. The CDR3 length is 13 residues. V was pared by 4 bases and J by 2 bases, with 11 bases between. Germline lookup yields CDR1 GTSNPN and CDR2 SVGIG (reference sequence). Full variable domain (missing parts from reference TRBV30 and TRBJ1-2): SQTIHQWPATLVQPVGSPLSLECTVEGTSNPNLYWYRQAAGRGLQLLFYSVGIGQISSEVPQNLSASRPQDRQFILSSKKLLLSDSGFYLCAWNTDWNYGYTFGSGTRLTVV.

This clone was recorded a few times. Other DNA sequences in the sample encode the same CDR3. This chain connects TRBV7-9 to TRBJ2-5, with a possible D match to TRBD1 (5 bases). Per the germline V gene, CDR1 is SEHNR and CDR2 is FQNEAQ (reference sequence). V lost 0 bases, J lost 5 bases, and 7 bases lay in between. This CDR3 is 13 amino acids long. The CDR3 protein is CASSLAGVETQYF. Written as DNA, the CDR3 is TGTGCCAGCAGCTTAGCAGGGGTGGAGACCCAGTACTTC.

Concerning this clone: The sample carries other DNA sequences with the same CDR3. The chain carries TRBV28 and TRBJ1-3; D unclear. V was trimmed by 2 bases and J by 0 bases, leaving 5 bases between them. CDR1 is MDHEN and CDR2 is SYDVKM in the germline V gene. The CDR3 is 14 amino acids. CDR3 amino acids: CASSLLGSGNTIYF. The CDR3 DNA follows: TGTGCCAGCAGTTTACTAGGCTCTGGAAACACCATATATTTT.

The V and J genes are TRBV5-1 and TRBJ2-1; 10 bases agree with TRBD1. The germline CDR1 and CDR2 sequences are SGHRS and YFSETQ. V gave up 2 bases and J gave up 2 bases; unmatched junction bases: 4. CDR3 size: 16 residues. The chain's CDR3 is CASSFSGTGAYNEQFF. CDR3 DNA: TGCGCCAGCAGCTTCTCCGGGACAGGGGCCTACAATGAGCAGTTCTTC.

This rearrangement joins TRBV7-9 to TRBJ2-2; TRBD2 aligns across 12 bases. CDR1 is SEHNR, CDR2 FQNEAQ, per germline (reference sequence). The length of the CDR3 is 18 residues. The V and J ends lost 5 bases and 5 bases, in that order; junction bases with no gene match: 12. Written as DNA, the CDR3 is TGTGCCAGCAGCCCAGCGAGGACTAGCGGGACCGGGACCGGGGAGCTGTTTTTT. Its protein product is CASSPARTSGTGTGELFF.

The J gene is TRBJ1-5, the V gene TRBV30; TRBD1 aligns across 9 bases. The CDR3 sequence is 15 residues long. V trimming: 1 base; J trimming: 4 bases; junction bases outside the gene matches: 5. Per the germline V gene, CDR1 is GTSNPN and CDR2 is SVGIG (reference sequence). Here the CDR3 reads CAWSAGTGTNQPQHF. CDR3 coding DNA: TGTGCCTGGAGTGCCGGGACAGGGACAAATCAGCCCCAGCATTTT.

The chain recombines TRBV7-8 with TRBJ2-2; D remains unclear. The CDR3 is made up of 14 amino acids. Trimming took off 4 bases at V and 5 bases at J, with 11 bases between the two ends. The germline V gene has CDR1 SGHVS and CDR2 FQNEAQ. CDR3 sequence: CASSSEWRTGELFF. CDR3 in DNA: TGTGCCAGCAGCTCAGAGTGGCGGACCGGGGAGCTGTTTTTT. Variable domain in full (rest from reference TRBV7-8 and TRBJ2-2): GAGVSQSPRYKVAKRGQDVALRCDPISGHVSLFWYQQALGQGPEFLTYFQNEAQLDKSGLPSDRFFAERPEGSVSTLKIQRTQQEDSAVYLCASSSEWRTGELFFGEGSRLTVL.

The chain employs TRBV9 and TRBJ1-1; D might be TRBD1 (5 bases). The CDR3 runs to 14 residues. Germline CDR1 is SGDLS and CDR2 is YYNGEE. Trimming stripped 4 bases from V and 1 base from J, with 11 bases between. CDR3 coding DNA: TGTGCCAGCAGCCCCTCCGGGGGGAACACTGAAGCTTTCTTT. Translating it yields CASSPSGGNTEAFF. The full variable domain, completed using reference TRBV9 and TRBJ1-1, is DSGVTQTPKHLITATGQRVTLRCSPRSGDLSVYWYQQSLDQGLQFLIQYYNGEERAKGNILERFSAQQFPDLHSELNLSSLELGDSALYFCASSPSGGNTEAFFGQGTRLTVV.

This clone was picked up one time. This chain's CDR3 is CASSLRRITAATNEKLFF. The CDR3, as DNA: TGTGCCAGCAGCTTACGTAGGATTACAGCCGCAACTAATGAAAAACTGTTTTTT. This chain uses TRBV7-9 with TRBJ1-4; no reliable D call. Trimming stripped 2 bases from V and 0 bases from J, with 16 bases between. CDR1 SEHNR and CDR2 FQNEAQ come from the germline V gene (reference sequence). The CDR3 is 18 amino acids.

The chain recombines TRBV30 with TRBJ2-5; D is uncertain. Trimming pared 4 bases from V and 5 bases from J, leaving 17 bases between. This CDR3 region has 14 residues. The germline V gene encodes CDR1 GTSNPN and CDR2 SVGIG (reference sequence). The CDR3 region is CAWTSKLLRETQYF. The CDR3 bases are TGTGCCTGGACCTCGAAACTGCTCCGGGAGACCCAGTACTTC.

The chain's CDR3 is CASSYSAGSHYEQYF. In DNA, the CDR3 is TGTGCCAGCAGTTACTCAGCCGGGAGCCACTACGAGCAGTACTTC. This chain connects TRBV6-5 to TRBJ2-7; a possible D gene is TRBD2 (6 bases). The CDR3 runs to 15 residues. With 0 bases removed from V and 3 bases from J, the gap between germline ends came to 12 bases. The germline gives CDR1 MNHEY, CDR2 SVGAGI.

The chain joins TRBV5-4 to TRBJ2-7; the match to TRBD1 covers 9 bases. V shed 2 bases, J shed 2 bases, and the junction held 5 bases outside the gene matches. The CDR3 covers 15 residues. Germline-derived CDR1 and CDR2 are SGHNT and YYREEE (reference sequence). The CDR3, as DNA: TGTGCCAGCAGCTTCGACAGGGGGACGGCCTACGAGCAGTACTTC. Its protein product is CASSFDRGTAYEQYF.

The rearrangement links TRBV7-3 to TRBJ2-1; 7 bases are a match to TRBD2. The CDR3 runs to 14 residues. J lost 9 bases, V lost 0 bases, and 5 bases had no gene match. Germline V CDR1 and CDR2: SGHTA, FQGTGA. The CDR3 reads CASSLTRTSGEQFF. The CDR3 nucleotides are TGTGCCAGCAGCTTAACGCGGACTAGTGGTGAGCAGTTCTTC.

The chain uses TRBV28 and TRBJ1-4, with D possibly matching TRBD1 (5 bases). The CDR3 has 16 residues. Germline-derived CDR1 and CDR2 are MDHEN and SYDVKM. Trimming removed 2 bases at V and 0 bases at J, with 10 bases between. The CDR3: CASSLGGFATNEKLFF. In DNA, the CDR3 is TGTGCCAGCAGTTTAGGGGGGTTTGCAACTAATGAAAAACTGTTTTTT.

This chain joins TRBV10-2 and TRBJ1-1; 7 bases agree with TRBD1. CDR3 size: 13 residues. J was trimmed by 5 bases and V by 6 bases; bases with no gene match: 6. The V gene's germline CDR1 is WSHSY and CDR2 SAAADI. This CDR3 reads CASRGTAGTEAFF. Here the CDR3 DNA reads TGCGCCAGCAGAGGGACAGCAGGGACTGAAGCTTTCTTT.

This rearrangement joins TRBV14 to TRBJ2-7; D not resolved. Between the trimmed V and J ends, which lost 0 bases and 7 bases, there was a span of 16 bases. Germline V lookup: CDR1 SGHDN, CDR2 FVKESK. The length of the CDR3 is 15 residues. The CDR3 coding sequence is TGTGCCAGCAGCCAAGATAATTTAAGAGTACGGGAGCAGTACTTC. It codes for CASSQDNLRVREQYF.

In this sample, this clone turned up a few times. The genes are TRBV7-9 and TRBJ2-3; D remains ambiguous. Trimming shortened V by 3 bases and J by 4 bases, and 8 bases separated the two germline ends. Germline V gives CDR1 SEHNR, CDR2 FQNEAQ (reference sequence). The CDR3 sequence is 13 residues long. In DNA form, the CDR3 reads TGTGCCAGCAGCTTCTATACTCCAGATACGCAGTATTTT. Protein sequence: CASSFYTPDTQYF.

The gene calls are TRBV5-1 and TRBJ2-3, with TRBD2 matching over 14 bases. CDR3 length: 18 residues. Trimming took 2 bases from V and 0 from J; bases not matched to a gene: 5. CDR1 is SGHRS, CDR2 YFSETQ, per germline. CDR3 DNA sequence: TGCGCCAGCAGCTTTAGAGGACTAGCGGGGGGAAGCACAGATACGCAGTATTTT. Translation: CASSFRGLAGGSTDTQYF.